The source of this TCR beta chain is a study of blood T cell repertoires in COVID-19. Study overall: Samples came from the United States, Italy and Spain, spanning acute and convalescent COVID-19. PBMCs, B-cell-depleted T cells, or T cells provided the cDNA or gDNA that made up the material.

Per the original data handling: The assay estimated nucleated cells by amplifying reference gene primers. Some clones are missing from TCRdb's copy, which holds only in-frame ones; the method was immunoSEQ multiplex PCR. For V, J and clone size, that table is used; D and trimming come from the DNA. Of around 220,000 clones listed, around 80% were seen once; the top ten hold 20%. Germline assignment: CDR1 LNHNV and CDR2 YYDKDF (reference sequence). V lost 0 bases to trimming and J lost 7 bases, with 10 bases between them. The CDR3 runs to 13 residues. This chain links TRBV15 with TRBJ2-7; D remains unclear. This receptor was taken from a man aged 25-40 years with active or convalescent COVID-19. Sequencing was performed on peripheral blood. This CDR3 is CATSREAGLEQYF. CDR3 bases: TGTGCCACCAGCAGAGAAGCAGGTTTGGAGCAGTACTTC.